This T cell receptor (beta chain) was found in a study of beta chain features in type 1 diabetes. Study-level results: For Type 1 diabetes patients, all four CD4+ subsets carried TCRB CDR3s that were moderately but significantly shorter. Whether HLA type influences TCRB rearrangement remained unresolved here.

It was via CD45RO/CCR7/CD25/CD127/CD95/CD27 that CD4+ naive, central memory, regulatory and stem cell-like memory cells were sorted. For this clone: Its antigen is still unknown.

Expressed TCRB transcripts were sequenced after all isolated RNA was converted to cDNA. The data were produced by immunoSEQ multiplex PCR, yet TCRdb's version contains in-frame clones alone and is incomplete. The sample includes hundreds of thousands of clones, about 14% of them seen just once. Germline CDR1 SGHDT, CDR2 YYEEEE. Trimming pared 2 bases from V and 0 bases from J, leaving 9 bases between. The CDR3 contains 15 residues. The TCR sequence derives from a young man with type 1 diabetes. The rearrangement joins TRBV5-6 to TRBJ2-1; maybe TRBD2 (5 bases). Sequenced sample: naive CD4+ T cells from blood. DNA of the CDR3: TGTGCCAGCAGCTTTCAAGCGGTCTCCTACAATGAGCAGTTCTTC. It encodes CASSFQAVSYNEQFF. Filled out from reference TRBV5-6 and TRBJ2-1, the complete variable domain reads DAGVTQSPTHLIKTRGQQVTLRCSPKSGHDTVSWYQQALGQGPQFIFQYYEEEERQRGNFPDRFSGHQFPNYSSELNVNALLLGDSALYLCASSFQAVSYNEQFFGPGTRLTVL.